This T cell receptor beta chain was retrieved from a study of control samples from healthy donors and cancer patients. With 8 bases clipped from V and 0 bases from J, the junction kept 1 base outside the gene matches. Germline V gene lookup returns CDR1 KGHSH and CDR2 LQKENI. The CDR3 runs to 14 residues. Assay: immunoSEQ multiplex PCR; the TCRdb copy retains only in-frame clones and omits some. The repertoire includes some 140,000 clones, 70% to 90% of them detected once, and around 9% sits in the top ten. The chain has TRBV18 and TRBJ2-2; 9 bases map to TRBD1. The clonotype was recovered from a woman in her thirties in good health. The specimen was blood. In DNA, the CDR3 is TGTGCCAGCCGACAGGGGGCGAACACCGGGGAGCTGTTTTTT. As protein: CASRQGANTGELFF.